What follows is one T cell receptor beta chain and its context. Its antigen is undetermined. The sample comes from a study of T cell responses to AZD1222 COVID-19 vaccine. Notes on the study in general: Researchers report vaccine-associated CD4 TCRs spanning spike, with dominance at 160-218 and 743-854. Clonal diversity was possibly underestimated; the donors were predominantly white British and more often female.

Repertoires were generated with immunoSEQ multiplex PCR, while TCRdb's copy carries only in-frame clones and drops some. The repertoire consists of approximately 130,000 clones, with roughly nine tenths occurring once and the leading ten covering about 9.9%. Germline V gene data show CDR1 as LNHDA and CDR2 as SQIVND (reference sequence). The CDR3 consists of 15 residues. V was shortened by 7 bases and J by 6 bases, with 19 bases between the two germline ends. This specimen was peripheral blood, taken 28 days after the second AZD1222 dose. The receptor comes from an adult who received the AZD1222 COVID-19 vaccine. The chain is built from TRBV19 and TRBJ1-5; weak D call: TRBD1 (6 bases). DNA for the CDR3: TGTGCCAGTACCTGGGGGCCTGGAGGTAGTCAGCCCCAGCATTTT. Translating it yields CASTWGPGGSQPQHF.